The TCR beta chain under discussion was sequenced for a study of blood T cell repertoires in COVID-19. Looking at the study overall: The United States, Italy and Spain were the sources of the acute and convalescent COVID-19 samples. T cells, B-cell-depleted T cells, or PBMCs provided the cDNA or gDNA that served as material.

Original data processing: Using reference gene primer amplification, nucleated cell counts were estimated. Libraries were prepared by immunoSEQ multiplex PCR; TCRdb keeps only in-frame clonotypes and omits some of them. V, J and clone size reflect that table, while D and trimming were determined from the DNA. The repertoire has approximately 310,000 clones, about 87% of them found once; the top ten carry approximately 8.1%. The CDR3 is 15 amino acids. CDR1 LGHNA and CDR2 YNFKEQ come from the germline V gene. Trimming took 4 bases from V and 6 from J; bases not matched to a gene: 2. The sequenced sample consisted of peripheral blood. The receptor was derived from a woman in her fifties or sixties who had recovered from COVID-19. The chain couples TRBV4-2 to TRBJ2-3, with 15 bases fitting TRBD2. The CDR3 is CASSLGTSGRDTQYF. The CDR3 nucleotides are TGTGCCAGCAGCCTCGGGACTAGCGGGAGGGATACGCAGTATTTT.